The 25 T cell receptor beta chains below all came from one sample that was sequenced in a study of blood T cell repertoires in COVID-19. The data were produced by immunoSEQ multiplex PCR, yet TCRdb's version contains in-frame clones alone and is incomplete. The table has a few hundred thousand clones, around 88% seen once. The sequencing sample was made of PBMCs or T cells enriched from blood (not recorded which). The receptors come from a woman aged 45 to 65 with acute COVID-19.

The chain joins TRBV27 to TRBJ1-6; D not resolved. There are 15 residues in the CDR3. Trimming left V 5 bases short and J 4 bases short, with 12 bases between. The germline CDR1 and CDR2 sequences are MNHEY and SMNVEV (reference sequence). CDR3 protein: CASSPQALYNSPLHF. DNA for the CDR3: TGTGCCAGCAGTCCCCAAGCCCTTTATAATTCACCCCTCCACTTT.

The rearrangement joins TRBV27 to TRBJ2-5, with 8 nucleotides matching TRBD1. With 5 bases clipped from V and 4 bases from J, the junction kept 6 bases outside the gene matches. The CDR3 contains 14 residues. The V gene's germline CDR1 is MNHEY and CDR2 SMNVEV (reference sequence). The CDR3 here is CASSLKDRVETQYF. The CDR3 region has the DNA TGTGCCAGCAGTCTAAAGGACAGGGTAGAGACCCAGTACTTC.

This chain connects TRBV30 to TRBJ2-1, with 7 bases fitting TRBD1. Trimming removed 1 base from V and 2 bases from J; junction bases left unmatched: 2. The germline V gene has CDR1 GTSNPN and CDR2 SVGIG (reference sequence). This CDR3 is built from 14 residues. CDR3: CAWSAGQTYNEQFF. The CDR3 bases are TGTGCCTGGAGTGCGGGACAGACCTACAATGAGCAGTTCTTC.

The rearrangement uses TRBV6-5 and TRBJ1-2; 7 bases align to TRBD1. Losses at the gene ends were 6 bases for V and 7 bases for J; bases not matched to a gene: 8. The CDR3 is 13 amino acids. Germline loops: CDR1 MNHEY, CDR2 SVGAGI. In DNA form, the CDR3 reads TGTGCCAGCAGGAAGACAGGGAGCGGTGGCTACACCTTC. This codes for CASRKTGSGGYTF.

The chain joins TRBV19 to TRBJ1-5, with a weak D call TRBD1 (6 bases). CDR3 size: 13 residues. Germline V gives CDR1 LNHDA, CDR2 SQIVND (reference sequence). V gave up 6 bases and J gave up 8 bases, with 14 bases separating them. Here the CDR3 reads CASRTGIREPQHF. In DNA, the CDR3 is TGTGCCAGTAGAACAGGGATCAGGGAGCCCCAGCATTTT.

The chain uses TRBV12-1 and TRBJ2-1; the table names TRBD2, a call not compared with the DNA. TRBV12-1 is listed as a pseudogene. This CDR3 spans 17 amino acids. CDR3 residues: CASSPGEGKRSYNEQFF. The CDR3 DNA reads TGTGCCAGCAGCCCCGGGGAGGGGAAACGCTCCTACAATGAGCAGTTCTTC.

CDR3 nucleotide sequence: TGTGCCAGCAGTCTCCCGGGGGGGGGCGACTCCTACGAGCAGTACTTC. This sequence encodes CASSLPGGGDSYEQYF. The rearrangement joins TRBV7-6 to TRBJ2-7; 8 bases match TRBD2. V trimming: 6 bases; J trimming: 0 bases; junction bases outside the gene matches: 10. The CDR3 extends over 16 amino acids. CDR1 is SGHVS and CDR2 is FNYEAQ in the germline V gene.

The chain recombines TRBV28 with TRBJ1-4; the D is unclear. The CDR3 is made up of 11 amino acids. Germline V lookup: CDR1 MDHEN, CDR2 SYDVKM. The V gene lost 6 bases and the J gene lost 8 bases, with 7 bases spanning the gap. CDR3 sequence: CASSQREKLFF. The DNA for the CDR3 is TGTGCCAGCAGCCAGCGAGAAAAACTGTTTTTT.

The genes are TRBV19 and TRBJ1-5, with D perhaps TRBD1 (5 bases). The CDR3 has 14 residues. Germline lookup yields CDR1 LNHDA and CDR2 SQIVND (reference sequence). The ends were cut back, 6 bases at V and 3 bases at J, with 12 bases in the middle. CDR3 sequence: CASRIQGFNQPQHF. The CDR3 DNA is TGTGCCAGTAGGATCCAGGGCTTCAATCAGCCCCAGCATTTT.

The chain employs TRBV7-3 and TRBJ2-3, with 9 bases lining up with TRBD2. CDR1 and CDR2 from the germline V gene are SGHTA and FQGTGA. The CDR3 has 17 amino acids. V shed 0 bases, J shed 4 bases, and the junction held 8 bases outside the gene matches. In nucleotides, the CDR3 is TGTGCCAGCAGCTTAACGGGGCTAGCGGGAAACTCAGATACGCAGTATTTT. It translates to CASSLTGLAGNSDTQYF.

J is TRBJ2-1 and V is TRBV28; no clear D. The length of the CDR3 is 15 residues. The V gene lost 6 bases and the J gene lost 0 bases, with 12 bases spanning the gap. CDR1 and CDR2 (germline): MDHEN, SYDVKM. The CDR3, as DNA: TGTGCCAGCAGATCTTTCTCTAGCTCCTACAATGAGCAGTTCTTC. Protein: CASRSFSSSYNEQFF.

V and J are TRBV11-3 and TRBJ2-1, with TRBD2 matching over 14 bases. Germline CDR1 and CDR2: SGHNT and YENEEA. J gave up 6 bases and V 4 bases, and 5 bases lay outside the gene matches. This CDR3 contains 16 residues. The DNA for the CDR3 is TGTGCCAGCAGCTCAGGGACTAGCGGGAGATTCAATGAGCAGTTCTTC. It translates to CASSSGTSGRFNEQFF.

The chain carries TRBV5-1 and TRBJ1-2; 7 bases are shared with TRBD1. The CDR3 has 13 residues. The J segment lost 4 bases and the V segment lost 2 bases, leaving 2 bases of the junction unmatched. Looked up from germline, CDR1 is SGHRS and CDR2 is YFSETQ. CDR3 residues: CASSFQGGYGYTF. In DNA, the CDR3 is TGCGCCAGCAGCTTCCAGGGGGGCTATGGCTACACCTTC.

The V and J genes are TRBV7-9 and TRBJ1-4; D might be TRBD1 (5 bases). V lost 2 bases and J 7 bases, leaving 11 bases between the germline ends. The germline V gene encodes CDR1 SEHNR and CDR2 FQNEAQ (reference sequence). This CDR3 has 14 residues. Here the CDR3 DNA reads TGTGCCAGCAGCTTAAGGGCCGGGGGTGAAAAACTGTTTTTT. Translation gives CASSLRAGGEKLFF.

The chain carries TRBV27 and TRBJ1-5, with D hard to call. Germline V gene lookup returns CDR1 MNHEY and CDR2 SMNVEV (reference sequence). The CDR3 is 12 amino acids. The ends were cut back, 3 bases at V and 3 bases at J, with 3 bases in the middle. Here the CDR3 reads CASSFYNQPQHF. Here the CDR3 DNA reads TGTGCCAGCAGTTTTTACAATCAGCCCCAGCATTTT.

This chain links TRBV3-1 (or the pseudogene TRBV3-2) with TRBJ2-3; no clear D gene. Per the germline V gene, CDR1 is LGHDT and CDR2 is YNNKEL (reference sequence). V dropped 1 base and J dropped 4 bases, with 12 bases sitting between them. The CDR3 has 15 amino acids. CDR3 residues: CASSQVHSSSDTQYF. CDR3 in DNA: TGTGCCAGCAGCCAAGTCCATAGCAGTTCAGATACGCAGTATTTT.

This chain links TRBV27 with TRBJ1-2, with TRBD1 identical over 8 bases. This CDR3 spans 14 amino acids. Per the germline V gene, CDR1 is MNHEY and CDR2 is SMNVEV (reference sequence). Trimming removed 5 bases from V and 8 bases from J; junction bases left unmatched: 10. The CDR3 bases are TGTGCCAGCAGTCGACAGCGGACAGGGACCGGCTACACCTTC. Translation gives CASSRQRTGTGYTF.

The CDR3 region is CASSQSGLVNNEQFF. The CDR3 DNA sequence: TGTGCCAGCAGCCAATCGGGACTAGTAAACAATGAGCAGTTCTTC. The chain joins TRBV14 to TRBJ2-1; 8 nucleotides line up with TRBD2. The junction had 5 bases not matched to a gene; V was cut back by 2 bases and J by 5 bases. The germline CDR1 and CDR2 sequences are SGHDN and FVKESK. The CDR3 runs 15 residues.

The chain combines TRBV6-5 with TRBJ2-1, with 8 positions matching TRBD1. The CDR3 loop spans 13 amino acids. Germline V gene sequence: CDR1 MNHEY, CDR2 SVGAGI. Trimming cost V 3 bases and J 6 bases; bases outside gene matches: 1. The CDR3 sequence is CASSYGTGNEQFF. CDR3 nucleotides: TGTGCCAGCAGTTATGGGACAGGCAATGAGCAGTTCTTC.

This clone was seen repeatedly, ten times or more. This chain links TRBV7-2 with TRBJ1-2; D is perhaps TRBD1 (5 bases). Trimming shortened V by 1 base and J by 6 bases, and 12 bases separated the two germline ends. The germline gives CDR1 SGHTA, CDR2 FQGNSA. The CDR3 extends over 14 amino acids. The chain's CDR3 is CASSLEGALNGYTF. For the CDR3, the DNA is TGTGCCAGCAGCTTAGAAGGGGCCCTAAATGGCTACACCTTC.

The chain recombines TRBV7-3 with TRBJ1-1; D possibly corresponds to TRBD1 (6 bases). CDR3 length equals 13 residues. Trimming removed 2 bases from V and 7 bases from J, with 11 bases in between. The germline gives CDR1 SGHTA, CDR2 FQGTGA. The CDR3 DNA follows: TGTGCCAGCAGCTTACAGGGGATCGATGAAGCTTTCTTT. It translates to CASSLQGIDEAFF.

The chain uses TRBV19 and TRBJ2-7; 9 bases are shared with TRBD2. With 6 bases clipped from V and 4 bases from J, the junction kept 10 bases outside the gene matches. Germline values: CDR1 LNHDA, CDR2 SQIVND (reference sequence). The CDR3 covers 15 residues. The CDR3 sequence is CASSLRAGGKYEQYF. CDR3 nucleotide sequence: TGTGCCAGTAGCCTTCGAGCGGGAGGAAAGTACGAGCAGTACTTC.

The gene calls are TRBV3-1 (or the pseudogene TRBV3-2) and TRBJ1-2; the D gene is possibly TRBD1 (6 bases). CDR3 size: 14 residues. V dropped 4 bases and J dropped 9 bases, with 18 bases sitting between them. CDR1 and CDR2 (germline): LGHDT, YNNKEL (reference sequence). DNA for the CDR3: TGTGCCAGCAGCCCGGGAACAGGGTTATTGAGCTACACCTTC. Translating gives CASSPGTGLLSYTF.

The V call is TRBV18, the J call TRBJ1-1; TRBD1 matches 11 bases. Germline V gene data show CDR1 as KGHSH and CDR2 as LQKENI. Unmatched junction bases numbered 3, after V lost 1 base and J lost 5 bases. The CDR3 covers 15 residues. The CDR3: CASSPRDRGRTEAFF. CDR3 coding DNA: TGTGCCAGCTCACCACGGGACAGGGGGAGAACTGAAGCTTTCTTT.

V is TRBV9 and J is TRBJ2-2; D may be TRBD2 (6 bases). The germline CDR1 and CDR2 sequences are SGDLS and YYNGEE. The CDR3 runs to 14 residues. V was cut by 3 bases and J by 7 bases, with 13 bases left in between. This chain's CDR3 is CASSGLGLNGELFF. DNA of the CDR3: TGTGCCAGCAGCGGACTGGGACTCAACGGGGAGCTGTTTTTT.